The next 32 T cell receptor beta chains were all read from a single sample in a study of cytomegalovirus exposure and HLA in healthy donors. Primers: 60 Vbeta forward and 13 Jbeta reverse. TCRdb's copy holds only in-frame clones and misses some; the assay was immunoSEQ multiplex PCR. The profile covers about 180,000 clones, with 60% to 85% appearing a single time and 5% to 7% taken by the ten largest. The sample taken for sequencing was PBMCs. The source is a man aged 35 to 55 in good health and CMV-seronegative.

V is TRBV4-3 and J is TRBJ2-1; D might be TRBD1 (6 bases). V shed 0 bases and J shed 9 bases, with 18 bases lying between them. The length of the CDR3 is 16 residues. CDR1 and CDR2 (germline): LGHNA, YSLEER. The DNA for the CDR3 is TGCGCCAGCAGCCAAGATGGGAACAGGGCGGTTGCTGAGCAGTTCTTC. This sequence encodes CASSQDGNRAVAEQFF.

CDR3 loop: CASSFPLGGIETQYF. In DNA form, the CDR3 reads TGTGCCAGCAGCTTTCCTTTGGGCGGGATAGAGACCCAGTACTTC. The chain couples TRBV7-9 to TRBJ2-5; D might be TRBD2 (6 bases). The length of the CDR3 is 15 residues. The germline V and J ends were trimmed by 3 bases and 4 bases, with 15 bases remaining between them. The germline V gene encodes CDR1 SEHNR and CDR2 FQNEAQ (reference sequence).

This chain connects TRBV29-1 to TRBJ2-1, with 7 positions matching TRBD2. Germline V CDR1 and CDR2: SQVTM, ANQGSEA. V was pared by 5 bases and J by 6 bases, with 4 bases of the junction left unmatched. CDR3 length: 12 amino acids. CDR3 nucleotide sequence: TGCAGCGTTTTTCGGGGGGTCAATGAGCAGTTCTTC. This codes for CSVFRGVNEQFF.

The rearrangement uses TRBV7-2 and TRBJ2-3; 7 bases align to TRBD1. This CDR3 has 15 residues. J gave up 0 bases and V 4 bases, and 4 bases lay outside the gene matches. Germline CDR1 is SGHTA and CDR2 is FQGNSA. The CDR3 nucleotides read TGTGCCAGCAGCTCGACAGGGATAAGCACAGATACGCAGTATTTT. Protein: CASSSTGISTDTQYF.

CDR3 DNA sequence: TGTGCCAGTAGTAGACTAGTACCGGAGACCCAGTACTTC. Amino acid sequence: CASSRLVPETQYF. This sequence joins TRBV19 and TRBJ2-5; D may be TRBD2 (6 bases). The CDR3 length is 13 residues. Germline CDR1 LNHDA, CDR2 SQIVND (reference sequence). Trimming removed 4 bases at V and 5 bases at J, with 11 bases between.

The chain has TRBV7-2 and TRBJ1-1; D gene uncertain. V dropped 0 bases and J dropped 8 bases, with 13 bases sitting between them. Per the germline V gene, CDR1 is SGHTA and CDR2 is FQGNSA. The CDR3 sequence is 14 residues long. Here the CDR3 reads CASSLAATEAEAFF. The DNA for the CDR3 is TGTGCCAGCAGCTTAGCGGCTACCGAGGCCGAAGCTTTCTTT.

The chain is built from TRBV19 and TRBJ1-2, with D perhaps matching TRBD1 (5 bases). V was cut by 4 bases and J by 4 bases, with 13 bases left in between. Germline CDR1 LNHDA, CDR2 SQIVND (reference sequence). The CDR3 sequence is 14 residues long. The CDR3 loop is CASSTTGLGYGYTF. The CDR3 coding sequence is TGTGCCAGTAGTACAACAGGTTTAGGCTATGGCTACACCTTC.

CDR3 in amino acids: CASSYRDTTEAFF. The DNA of the CDR3 is TGTGCCAGCAGTTACAGGGACACCACTGAAGCTTTCTTT. The chain recombines TRBV6-5 with TRBJ1-1, with a tentative D call TRBD1 (6 bases). The V and J ends lost 2 bases and 4 bases respectively, with 8 bases between them. This CDR3 contains 13 residues. Germline CDR1 and CDR2: MNHEY and SVGAGI.

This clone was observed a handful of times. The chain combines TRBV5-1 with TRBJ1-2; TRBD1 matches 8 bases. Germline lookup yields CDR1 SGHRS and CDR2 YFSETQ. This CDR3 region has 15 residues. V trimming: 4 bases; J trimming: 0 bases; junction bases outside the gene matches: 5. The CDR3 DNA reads TGCGCCAGCAGCCAAGTGGACAGGGCTAACTATGGCTACACCTTC. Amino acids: CASSQVDRANYGYTF.

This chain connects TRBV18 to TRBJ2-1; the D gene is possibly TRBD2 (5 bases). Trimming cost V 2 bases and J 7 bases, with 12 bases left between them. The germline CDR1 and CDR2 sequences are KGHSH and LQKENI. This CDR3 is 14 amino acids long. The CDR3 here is CASSPELPGNEQFF. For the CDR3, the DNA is TGTGCCAGCTCACCAGAACTCCCGGGGAATGAGCAGTTCTTC. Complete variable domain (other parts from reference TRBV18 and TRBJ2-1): NAGVMQNPRHLVRRRGQEARLRCSPMKGHSHVYWYRQLPEEGLKFMVYLQKENIIDESGMPKERFSAEFPKEGPSILRIQQVVRGDSAAYFCASSPELPGNEQFFGPGTRLTVL.

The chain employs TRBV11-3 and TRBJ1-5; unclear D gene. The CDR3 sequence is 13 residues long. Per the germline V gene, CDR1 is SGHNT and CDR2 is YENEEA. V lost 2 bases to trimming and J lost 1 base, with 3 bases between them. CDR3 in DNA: TGTGCCAGCAGCTTAAGCAGCAATCAGCCCCAGCATTTT. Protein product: CASSLSSNQPQHF.

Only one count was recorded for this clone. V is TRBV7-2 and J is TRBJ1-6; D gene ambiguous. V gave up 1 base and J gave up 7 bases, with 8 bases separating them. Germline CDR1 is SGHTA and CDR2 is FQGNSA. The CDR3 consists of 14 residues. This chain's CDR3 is CASSLDGTNSPLHF. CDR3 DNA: TGTGCCAGCAGCTTAGATGGTACAAATTCACCCCTCCACTTT. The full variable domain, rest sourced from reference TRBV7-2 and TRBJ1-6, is GAGVSQSPSNKVTEKGKDVELRCDPISGHTALYWYRQSLGQGLEFLIYFQGNSAPDKSGLPSDRFSAERTGGSVSTLTIQRTQQEDSAVYLCASSLDGTNSPLHFGNGTRLTVT.

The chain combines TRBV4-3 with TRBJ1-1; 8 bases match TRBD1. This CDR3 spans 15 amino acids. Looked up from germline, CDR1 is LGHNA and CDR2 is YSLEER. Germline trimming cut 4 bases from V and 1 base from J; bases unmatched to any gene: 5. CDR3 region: CASSLETGGNTEAFF. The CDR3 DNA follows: TGCGCCAGCAGCCTAGAAACAGGGGGGAACACTGAAGCTTTCTTT.

The CDR3 sequence is CASSLDTLAGSYEQYF. In DNA form, the CDR3 reads TGTGCCAGCAGCTTAGATACCCTAGCGGGGTCCTACGAGCAGTACTTC. This chain connects TRBV11-3 to TRBJ2-7; 9 nucleotides match TRBD2. Germline loops: CDR1 SGHNT, CDR2 YENEEA. The CDR3 contains 16 residues. V lost 0 bases to trimming and J lost 1 base; unmatched junction nucleotides: 4.

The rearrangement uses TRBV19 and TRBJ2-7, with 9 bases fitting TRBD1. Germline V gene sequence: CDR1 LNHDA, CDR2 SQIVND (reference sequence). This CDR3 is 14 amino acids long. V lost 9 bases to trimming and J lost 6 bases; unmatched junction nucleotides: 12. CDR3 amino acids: CASRRGQGNLEQYF. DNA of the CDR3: TGTGCCAGCCGTCGGGGACAGGGAAATCTCGAGCAGTACTTC.

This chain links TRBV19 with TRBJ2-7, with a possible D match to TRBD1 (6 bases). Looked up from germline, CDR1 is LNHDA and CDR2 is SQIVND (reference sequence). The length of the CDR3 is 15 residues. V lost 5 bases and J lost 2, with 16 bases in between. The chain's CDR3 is CASSFSTGPAYEQYF. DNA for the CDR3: TGTGCCAGTAGTTTTTCGACAGGTCCTGCCTACGAGCAGTACTTC.

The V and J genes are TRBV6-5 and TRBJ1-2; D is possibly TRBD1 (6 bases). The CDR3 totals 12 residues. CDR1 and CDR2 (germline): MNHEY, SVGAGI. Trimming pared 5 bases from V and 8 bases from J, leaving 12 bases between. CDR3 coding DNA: TGTGCCAGCAGTACCCCCAGGGGCGGCTACACCTTC. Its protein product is CASSTPRGGYTF.

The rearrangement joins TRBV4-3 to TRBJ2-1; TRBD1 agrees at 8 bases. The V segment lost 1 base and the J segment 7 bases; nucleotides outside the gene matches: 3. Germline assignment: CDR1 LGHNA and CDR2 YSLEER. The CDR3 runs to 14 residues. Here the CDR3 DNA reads TGCGCCAGCAGCCAAGGACAGGGGTTGAATGAGCAGTTCTTC. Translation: CASSQGQGLNEQFF.

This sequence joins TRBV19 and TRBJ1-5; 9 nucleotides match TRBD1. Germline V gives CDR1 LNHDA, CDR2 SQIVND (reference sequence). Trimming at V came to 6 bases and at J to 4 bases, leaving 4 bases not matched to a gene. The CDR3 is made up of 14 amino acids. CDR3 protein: CASRETGGNQPQHF. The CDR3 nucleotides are TGTGCCAGTAGAGAGACAGGGGGAAATCAGCCCCAGCATTTT.

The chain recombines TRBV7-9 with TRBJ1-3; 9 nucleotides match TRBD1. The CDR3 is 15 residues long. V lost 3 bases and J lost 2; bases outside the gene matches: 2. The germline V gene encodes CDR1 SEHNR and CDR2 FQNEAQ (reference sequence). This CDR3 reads CASSFTGGAGNTIYF. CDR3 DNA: TGTGCCAGCAGCTTCACAGGGGGCGCTGGAAACACCATATATTTT.

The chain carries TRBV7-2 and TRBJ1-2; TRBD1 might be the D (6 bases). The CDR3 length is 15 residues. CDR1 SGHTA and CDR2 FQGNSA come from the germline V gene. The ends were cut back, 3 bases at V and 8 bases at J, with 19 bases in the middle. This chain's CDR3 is CASSFDRFNAGGYTF. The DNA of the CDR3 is TGTGCCAGCAGCTTTGACAGGTTTAATGCGGGCGGCTACACCTTC.

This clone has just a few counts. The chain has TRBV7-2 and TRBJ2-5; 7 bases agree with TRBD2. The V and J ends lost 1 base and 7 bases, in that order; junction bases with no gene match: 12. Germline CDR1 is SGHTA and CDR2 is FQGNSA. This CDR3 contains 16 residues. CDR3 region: CASSLESGGTSRTQYF. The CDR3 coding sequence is TGTGCCAGCAGCTTAGAGTCCGGGGGGACTTCAAGGACCCAGTACTTC. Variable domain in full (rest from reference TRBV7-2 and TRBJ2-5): GAGVSQSPSNKVTEKGKDVELRCDPISGHTALYWYRQSLGQGLEFLIYFQGNSAPDKSGLPSDRFSAERTGGSVSTLTIQRTQQEDSAVYLCASSLESGGTSRTQYFGPGTRLLVL.

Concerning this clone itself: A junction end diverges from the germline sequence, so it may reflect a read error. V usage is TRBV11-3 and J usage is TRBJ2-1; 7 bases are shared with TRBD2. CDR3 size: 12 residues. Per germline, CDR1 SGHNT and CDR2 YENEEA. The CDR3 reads CAGGDGNNGQFF. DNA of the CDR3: TGTGCCGGGGGGGACGGAAACAATGGGCAGTTCTTC.

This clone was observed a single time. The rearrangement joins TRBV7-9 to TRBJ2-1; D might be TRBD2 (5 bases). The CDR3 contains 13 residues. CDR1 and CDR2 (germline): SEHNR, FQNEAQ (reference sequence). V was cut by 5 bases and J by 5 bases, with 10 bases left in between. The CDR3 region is CASSGRVHNEQFF. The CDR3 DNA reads TGTGCCAGCAGCGGGCGGGTACACAATGAGCAGTTCTTC. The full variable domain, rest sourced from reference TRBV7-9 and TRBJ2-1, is DTGVSQNPRHKITKRGQNVTFRCDPISEHNRLYWYRQTLGQGPEFLTYFQNEAQLEKSRLLSDRFSAERPKGSFSTLEIQRTEQGDSAMYLCASSGRVHNEQFFGPGTRLTVL.

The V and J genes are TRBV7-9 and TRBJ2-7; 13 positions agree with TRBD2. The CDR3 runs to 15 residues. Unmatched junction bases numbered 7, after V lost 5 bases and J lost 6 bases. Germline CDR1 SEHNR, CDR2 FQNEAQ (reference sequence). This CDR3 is CASSISGTSGVEQYF. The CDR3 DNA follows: TGTGCCAGCAGCATCTCCGGGACTAGCGGGGTCGAGCAGTACTTC.

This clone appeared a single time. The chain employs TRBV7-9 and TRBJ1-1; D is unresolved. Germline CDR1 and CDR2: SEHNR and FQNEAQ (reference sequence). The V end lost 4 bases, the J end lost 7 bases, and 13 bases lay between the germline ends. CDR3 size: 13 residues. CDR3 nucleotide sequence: TGTGCCAGCAGCTGGGCCAAACAAATTGAAGCTTTCTTT. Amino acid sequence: CASSWAKQIEAFF.

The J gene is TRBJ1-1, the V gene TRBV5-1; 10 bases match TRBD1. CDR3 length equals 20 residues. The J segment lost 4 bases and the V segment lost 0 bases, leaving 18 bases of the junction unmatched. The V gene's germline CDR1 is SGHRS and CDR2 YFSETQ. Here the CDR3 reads CASSLAELVGTGDISTEAFF. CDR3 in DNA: TGCGCCAGCAGCTTGGCGGAACTTGTGGGGACAGGGGATATCAGCACTGAAGCTTTCTTT.

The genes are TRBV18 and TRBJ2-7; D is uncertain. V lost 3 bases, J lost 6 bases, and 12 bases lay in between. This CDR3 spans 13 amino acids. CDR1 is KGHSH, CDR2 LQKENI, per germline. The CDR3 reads CASSPSDTREQYF. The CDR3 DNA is TGTGCCAGCTCACCTTCAGACACTCGCGAGCAGTACTTC. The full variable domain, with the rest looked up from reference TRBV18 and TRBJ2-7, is NAGVMQNPRHLVRRRGQEARLRCSPMKGHSHVYWYRQLPEEGLKFMVYLQKENIIDESGMPKERFSAEFPKEGPSILRIQQVVRGDSAAYFCASSPSDTREQYFGPGTRLTVT.

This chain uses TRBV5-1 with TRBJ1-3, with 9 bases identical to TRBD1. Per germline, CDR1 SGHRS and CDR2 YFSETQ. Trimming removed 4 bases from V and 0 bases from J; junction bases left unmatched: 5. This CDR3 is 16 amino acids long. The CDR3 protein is CASSPDRGSSGNTIYF. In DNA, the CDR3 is TGCGCCAGCAGCCCTGACAGGGGGTCCTCTGGAAACACCATATATTTT.

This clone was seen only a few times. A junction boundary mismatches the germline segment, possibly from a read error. The CDR3 DNA follows: TGTTCCAGCAGCTTAGGGTGGGGACAGGGCGTCTCCTACGAGCAGTACTTC. This sequence encodes CSSSLGWGQGVSYEQYF. The rearrangement links TRBV7-9 to TRBJ2-7; 9 bases are shared with TRBD1. Germline-derived CDR1 and CDR2 are SEHNR and FQNEAQ (reference sequence). The CDR3 length is 17 residues.

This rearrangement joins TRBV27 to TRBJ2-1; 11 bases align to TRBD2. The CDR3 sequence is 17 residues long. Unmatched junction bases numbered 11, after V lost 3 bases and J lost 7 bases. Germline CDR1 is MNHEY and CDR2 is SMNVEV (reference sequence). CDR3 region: CASSFDTLAGGGNEQFF. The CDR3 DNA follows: TGTGCCAGCAGTTTCGATACTTTAGCGGGAGGGGGTAATGAGCAGTTCTTC.

The DNA for the CDR3 is TGTGCCAGCAGCTTAAGACAGGGTGGGAACTACGAGCAGTACTTC. Protein sequence: CASSLRQGGNYEQYF. The chain has TRBV7-9 and TRBJ2-7; 7 nucleotides agree with TRBD1. The CDR3 contains 15 residues. CDR1 and CDR2 from the germline V gene are SEHNR and FQNEAQ (reference sequence). The ends lost 2 bases at V and 3 bases at J; junction bases unmatched: 7.